A selection of T cell receptor beta chains follows, all from one sample in a study of identifying expanded T cells in peripheral blood. Clones were sequenced by immunoSEQ multiplex PCR, and TCRdb holds only the in-frame ones, with some missing. Of approximately 90,000 clones listed, around 88% are singletons. The source material was blood. These receptors all come from a person aged 18-70 years in good health. Both conserved end residues are part of each CDR3. A D gene is named only where the DNA matches it firmly. Where a row states a size, it is once, few, many or the class of an expanded clone; other rows omit it.

J gene | V gene | clone size | D gene | CDR3 protein | CDR3 DNA
TRBJ1-2 | TRBV7-9 | NA | NA | CATPGGRTAFDGYTF | TGTGCCACACCTGGGGGGCGGACGGCGTTTGACGGCTACACCTTC
TRBJ1-1 | TRBV18 | NA | NA | CASSPGGTDTEAFF | TGTGCCAGCTCACCAGGGGGCACTGACACTGAAGCTTTCTTT
TRBJ1-6 | TRBV27 | NA | TRBD1 | CASSPITGTGLVSPLHF | TGTGCCAGCAGTCCAATCACCGGGACAGGGTTGGTTTCACCCCTCCACTTT
TRBJ2-7 | TRBV30 | few | NA | CAWSVLGDPIVEQYF | TGTGCCTGGAGTGTACTTGGGGACCCGATTGTCGAGCAGTACTTC
TRBJ2-1 | TRBV10-3 | NA | NA | CAISENGGRGVGNEQFF | TGTGCCATCAGTGAGAACGGGGGACGTGGGGTAGGCAATGAGCAGTTCTTC
TRBJ1-1 | TRBV30 | NA | NA | CAWMSITRGFSTEAFF | TGTGCCTGGATGTCTATAACCAGGGGTTTCAGTACTGAAGCTTTCTTT
TRBJ2-7 | TRBV6-1 | NA | TRBD1 | CASSEDVGTGTYEQYF | TGTGCCAGCAGTGAAGATGTAGGGACAGGGACCTACGAGCAGTACTTC
TRBJ1-2 | TRBV10-2 | NA | TRBD1 | CASSDPHGTGTSYYGYTF | TGCGCCAGCAGTGATCCCCACGGGACAGGCACGAGCTATTACGGCTACACCTTC
TRBJ2-1 | TRBV7-2 | NA | NA | CASIRTPGYNEQFF | TGTGCCAGCATCCGGACTCCGGGGTACAATGAGCAGTTCTTC
TRBJ2-2 | TRBV11-2 | NA | NA | CASSGSITGELFF | TGTGCCAGCAGTGGCAGTATCACCGGGGAGCTGTTTTTT
TRBJ1-2 | TRBV5-1 | NA | NA | CASRRTEINYGYTF | TGCGCCAGCAGGAGGACGGAGATTAACTATGGCTACACCTTC
TRBJ1-2 | TRBV5-4 | NA | TRBD1 | CASSGGQGRSYGYTF | TGTGCCAGCAGCGGCGGACAGGGACGGAGCTATGGCTACACCTTC